These 20 T cell receptor beta chains share one sample of origin, sequenced in a study of shared clonotypes between healthy human individuals. The method was immunoSEQ multiplex PCR; TCRdb's version includes in-frame clones alone and lacks a portion of them. The table records some 2,500,000 clones, under 95% of them present only once. Sequencing used naive CD4+ T cells from PBMCs. Subset given: CD45RA+ positively selected. These receptors all stem from a man younger than 35 in good health. Some clones in this sample may be carry-over from other donors' samples.

The V call is TRBV27, the J call TRBJ2-1, with 10 bases matching TRBD2. The CDR3 extends over 15 amino acids. J gave up 5 bases and V 5 bases, and 6 bases lay outside the gene matches. The germline V gene encodes CDR1 MNHEY and CDR2 SMNVEV (reference sequence). CDR3 loop: CASSPGTSVDNEQFF. In DNA form, the CDR3 reads TGTGCCAGCAGTCCCGGGACTAGCGTGGACAATGAGCAGTTCTTC.

CDR3 DNA: TGCGCCAGCAGCCAAGATCTCGGCCGGGGGCTGTTTTTT. It specifies CASSQDLGRGLFF. The V and J genes are TRBV4-1 and TRBJ2-2; the D gene is possibly TRBD2 (5 bases). The CDR3 is 13 residues long. The V gene's germline CDR1 is MGHRA and CDR2 YSYEKL. The V gene lost 0 bases and the J gene lost 13 bases, with 12 bases spanning the gap.

The chain employs TRBV20-1 and TRBJ2-3; 8 bases agree with TRBD1. This CDR3 contains 11 residues. V lost 3 bases and J lost 12; bases outside the gene matches: 5. Germline-derived CDR1 and CDR2 are DFQATT and SNEGSKA (reference sequence). The CDR3 bases are TGCAGTGCTAGCGGACAGGGCCCTCAGTATTTT. Its protein product is CSASGQGPQYF.

Worth noting for this clone: The same CDR3 also results from other DNA sequences found in this sample. This rearrangement joins TRBV5-1 to TRBJ2-3; 8 bases are shared with TRBD1. The trim removed 4 bases at V and 3 bases at J, leaving 1 base unmatched. The CDR3 is made up of 13 amino acids. Per germline, CDR1 SGHRS and CDR2 YFSETQ. The chain's CDR3 is CASSRTGTDTQYF. The DNA of the CDR3 is TGCGCCAGCAGCCGGACAGGGACAGATACGCAGTATTTT.

This clone has more than one count but fewer than ten. At the DNA level, this CDR3 is encoded by other sequences in the same sample as well. V usage is TRBV18 and J usage is TRBJ1-5, with no clear D. V lost 3 bases and J 3 bases, leaving 6 bases between the germline ends. Germline lookup yields CDR1 KGHSH and CDR2 LQKENI. The CDR3 spans 13 residues. The DNA for the CDR3 is TGTGCCAGCTCACCCGGGGTCAATCAGCCCCAGCATTTT. This translates into CASSPGVNQPQHF.

J is TRBJ2-1 and V is TRBV2, with a tentative D call TRBD2 (6 bases). Germline lookup yields CDR1 SNHLY and CDR2 FYNNEI. The germline V and J ends were trimmed by 5 bases and 1 base, with 12 bases remaining between them. This CDR3 contains 15 residues. The CDR3 DNA reads as TGTGCCAGCAGTATAGCGGAGCCTTCCTACAATGAGCAGTTCTTC. Translating it yields CASSIAEPSYNEQFF.

V gene TRBV18 combines with J gene TRBJ1-2, with D unclear. CDR3 length equals 16 residues. V gave up 1 base and J gave up 5 bases, with 17 bases separating them. The germline V gene has CDR1 KGHSH and CDR2 LQKENI. In DNA, the CDR3 is TGTGCCAGCTCACCACGGGAGGGCGCAAGGAATTATGGCTACACCTTC. The encoded protein is CASSPREGARNYGYTF.

This CDR3 reads CASSYAAGGTYNEQFF. Written as DNA, the CDR3 is TGTGCCAGCAGCTACGCTGCGGGGGGTACCTACAATGAGCAGTTCTTC. V is TRBV5-6 and J is TRBJ2-1, with 8 positions matching TRBD2. Germline V gene data show CDR1 as SGHDT and CDR2 as YYEEEE. Germline trimming cut 3 bases from V and 2 bases from J; bases unmatched to any gene: 7. The CDR3 length is 16 residues. Full variable domain (remainder filled in from reference TRBV5-6 and TRBJ2-1): DAGVTQSPTHLIKTRGQQVTLRCSPKSGHDTVSWYQQALGQGPQFIFQYYEEEERQRGNFPDRFSGHQFPNYSSELNVNALLLGDSALYLCASSYAAGGTYNEQFFGPGTRLTVL.

The rearrangement links TRBV7-2 to TRBJ2-6; 10 bases agree with TRBD1. The length of the CDR3 is 18 residues. Germline loops: CDR1 SGHTA, CDR2 FQGNSA. The V segment lost 3 bases and the J segment 0 bases; nucleotides outside the gene matches: 5. CDR3 DNA: TGTGCCAGCAGCTTGCGCAGGACAGGGGGCTCTGGGGCCAACGTCCTGACTTTC. Amino acid sequence: CASSLRRTGGSGANVLTF.

This sequence joins TRBV5-1 and TRBJ1-2; possibly TRBD1 for D (5 bases). Trimming pared 1 base from V and 3 bases from J, leaving 10 bases between. The CDR3 length is 14 residues. Per germline, CDR1 SGHRS and CDR2 YFSETQ. The CDR3 sequence: CASSLSRADYGYTF. The DNA for the CDR3 is TGCGCCAGCAGCTTGTCCAGGGCGGACTATGGCTACACCTTC.

The chain is built from TRBV18 and TRBJ2-1; unclear D gene. V was trimmed by 3 bases and J by 3 bases, leaving 9 bases between them. In germline, CDR1 is KGHSH, CDR2 LQKENI. CDR3 length: 14 residues. The CDR3 region is CASSPQADYNEQFF. Written as DNA, the CDR3 is TGTGCCAGCTCACCTCAGGCAGACTACAATGAGCAGTTCTTC.

The genes are TRBV7-2 and TRBJ2-1; TRBD2 matches at 10 bases. The J segment lost 10 bases and the V segment lost 5 bases, leaving 11 bases of the junction unmatched. This CDR3 region has 15 residues. CDR1 is SGHTA, CDR2 FQGNSA, per germline. The CDR3 loop reads CASSLGLAEVGEQFF. CDR3 nucleotides: TGTGCCAGCAGCCTCGGACTAGCGGAGGTAGGGGAGCAGTTCTTC.

This chain connects TRBV7-3 to TRBJ2-5, with D hard to call. Trimming took 2 bases from V and 7 from J, leaving 14 bases between them. CDR1 is SGHTA and CDR2 is FQGTGA in the germline V gene. The CDR3 runs to 14 residues. The CDR3 protein is CASSLDSTLGTQYF. In DNA form, the CDR3 reads TGTGCCAGCAGCTTAGATTCGACTCTAGGGACCCAGTACTTC.

As to this clone: This same CDR3 is encoded by further DNA sequences in the sample. The chain carries TRBV7-9 and TRBJ1-1, with D perhaps TRBD1 (6 bases). V lost 6 bases to trimming and J lost 1 base, with 9 bases between them. The CDR3 consists of 13 residues. Germline CDR1 is SEHNR and CDR2 is FQNEAQ (reference sequence). This CDR3 is CASSRGGNTEAFF. Written as DNA, the CDR3 is TGTGCCAGCAGTCGAGGGGGGAACACTGAAGCTTTCTTT.

The chain is built from TRBV5-1 and TRBJ2-7; unclear D gene. In germline, CDR1 is SGHRS, CDR2 YFSETQ. Trimming removed 5 bases from V and 0 bases from J, with 12 bases in between. The CDR3 consists of 14 residues. The CDR3 bases are TGCGCCAGCAGTGCCCCCGCTAACTCCTACGAGCAGTACTTC. It encodes CASSAPANSYEQYF.

The CDR3 DNA sequence: TGTGCCAGCAGGACAAACCGGGACAGGGGAAGGGAGCTGTTTTTT. Protein: CASRTNRDRGRELFF. The chain has TRBV6-5 and TRBJ2-2; the match to TRBD1 covers 10 bases. V lost 6 bases, J lost 9 bases, and 10 bases stayed unmatched. Germline CDR1 MNHEY, CDR2 SVGAGI. The CDR3 runs to 15 residues.

Worth noting for this clone: Just one base apart from a much larger clone, this may be a read error. The CDR3 reads CASSMGSGANVLTF. In DNA, the CDR3 is TGCGCCAGCAGCATGGGCTCTGGGGCCAACGTCCTGACTTTC. V usage is TRBV5-1 and J usage is TRBJ2-6, with D unclear. The CDR3 contains 14 residues. V was cut by 4 bases and J by 0 bases, with 5 bases left in between. The V gene's germline CDR1 is SGHRS and CDR2 YFSETQ. The full variable domain, completed using reference TRBV5-1 and TRBJ2-6, is KAGVTQTPRYLIKTRGQQVTLSCSPISGHRSVSWYQQTPGQGLQFLFEYFSETQRNKGNFPGRFSGRQFSNSRSEMNVSTLELGDSALYLCASSMGSGANVLTFGAGSRLTVL.

The gene calls are TRBV7-2 and TRBJ1-2; perhaps TRBD1 as D (5 bases). The germline CDR1 and CDR2 sequences are SGHTA and FQGNSA. The CDR3 sequence is 14 residues long. Trimming cost V 1 base and J 6 bases, with 12 bases left between them. This CDR3 reads CASSLGVVRDGYTF. The CDR3 nucleotides read TGTGCCAGCAGCTTAGGCGTGGTCAGGGATGGCTACACCTTC.

The rearrangement uses TRBV4-2 and TRBJ2-2; 9 positions agree with TRBD1. Germline V CDR1 and CDR2: LGHNA, YNFKEQ. This CDR3 has 15 residues. V shed 3 bases, J shed 6 bases, and the junction held 5 bases outside the gene matches. DNA of the CDR3: TGTGCCAGCAGCCAGACAGGGGGGGAGGCCGGGGAGCTGTTTTTT. It translates to CASSQTGGEAGELFF.

The J gene is TRBJ2-7, the V gene TRBV6-6, with D perhaps TRBD2 (6 bases). This CDR3 has 15 amino acids. Deletions cut 3 bases from V and 3 bases from J, with 15 bases between. CDR1 MNHNY and CDR2 SVGAGI come from the germline V gene (reference sequence). The CDR3 DNA sequence: TGTGCCAGCAGTTATGCGGCGGGATTGGGCTACGAGCAGTACTTC. Its translation is CASSYAAGLGYEQYF.